These 14 T cell receptor beta chains were sequenced from one sample in a study of T cell changes during pregnancy in multiple sclerosis. The method was immunoSEQ multiplex PCR; TCRdb's version includes in-frame clones alone and lacks a portion of them. The sample carries about 73,000 clones, 85% to 95% recorded once. Sequenced here: peripheral blood, sampled in the third trimester of pregnancy. These receptors all stem from a female donor in good health, enrolled as a control in a pregnancy study.

This clone was picked up one time. The chain uses TRBV30 and TRBJ1-1; TRBD1 is a possible D gene (5 bases). The ends were cut back, 2 bases at V and 0 bases at J, with 10 bases in the middle. Germline V CDR1 and CDR2: GTSNPN, SVGIG (reference sequence). The length of the CDR3 is 14 residues. In nucleotides, the CDR3 is TGTGCCTGGAGTCTAAACAGGCTGAACACTGAAGCTTTCTTT. As protein: CAWSLNRLNTEAFF.

V and J are TRBV7-8 and TRBJ2-7; tentative D call: TRBD1 (7 bases). V lost 4 bases, J lost 2 bases, and 15 bases lay in between. Germline V gives CDR1 SGHVS, CDR2 FQNEAQ. The CDR3 extends over 15 amino acids. CDR3 nucleotide sequence: TGTGCCAGCAGCTCGGAGGGGGCGGGGACCTACGAGCAGTACTTC. It yields the protein CASSSEGAGTYEQYF.

The gene calls are TRBV10-2 and TRBJ1-3, with D tentatively TRBD1 (5 bases). Trimming cost V 6 bases and J 3 bases, with 12 bases left between them. The CDR3 is 14 residues long. Per the germline V gene, CDR1 is WSHSY and CDR2 is SAAADI. The CDR3 DNA follows: TGCGCCAGCAGCCATCAGGGAAGTGGAAACACCATATATTTT. Translating gives CASSHQGSGNTIYF.

The chain combines TRBV6-1 with TRBJ1-1; D unresolved. This CDR3 is built from 14 residues. The V gene's germline CDR1 is MNHNS and CDR2 SASEGT. Between the trimmed V and J ends, which lost 3 bases and 0 bases, there was a span of 8 bases. The CDR3 reads CASSDKKLNTEAFF. For the CDR3, the DNA is TGTGCCAGCAGTGATAAAAAGCTGAACACTGAAGCTTTCTTT.

The chain has TRBV7-2 and TRBJ1-2, with TRBD1 identical over 10 bases. Germline V gene data show CDR1 as SGHTA and CDR2 as FQGNSA. V dropped 0 bases and J dropped 8; count of bases not matched to a gene: 6. The CDR3 is made up of 15 amino acids. The CDR3 is CASSLADGTGEGYTF. CDR3 bases: TGTGCCAGCAGCTTAGCGGACGGGACAGGGGAAGGCTACACCTTC.

This sequence joins TRBV5-4 and TRBJ2-7; TRBD1 agrees at 9 bases. V lost 4 bases and J lost 2; bases outside the gene matches: 4. Germline V CDR1 and CDR2: SGHNT, YYREEE (reference sequence). CDR3 length: 14 amino acids. The CDR3 region has the DNA TGTGCCAGCAGCCCAAGGACAGGGGCCTACGAGCAGTACTTC. Translated: CASSPRTGAYEQYF.

This clone occurred many times. The chain is built from TRBV28 and TRBJ2-6; 7 nucleotides match TRBD1. The CDR3 is made up of 21 amino acids. Per germline, CDR1 MDHEN and CDR2 SYDVKM. V shed 9 bases and J 0 bases; nucleotides not matched to a gene: 23. The chain's CDR3 is CARTRDSDLIFESSGANVLTF. In nucleotides, the CDR3 is TGTGCCAGAACAAGGGACAGCGACCTGATCTTTGAAAGCTCTGGGGCCAACGTCCTGACTTTC.

This chain connects TRBV2 to TRBJ2-2; 8 positions agree with TRBD2. With 10 bases clipped from V and 3 bases from J, the junction kept 1 base outside the gene matches. The germline CDR1 and CDR2 sequences are SNHLY and FYNNEI. The CDR3 consists of 12 residues. This CDR3 reads CATGGDTGELFF. As DNA, the CDR3 is TGTGCCACCGGGGGGGACACCGGGGAGCTGTTTTTT. Full variable domain (rest looked up from reference TRBV2 and TRBJ2-2): EPEVTQTPSHQVTQMGQEVILRCVPISNHLYFYWYRQILGQKVEFLVSFYNNEISEKSEIFDDQFSVERPDGSNFTLKIRSTKLEDSAMYFCATGGDTGELFFGEGSRLTVL.

This clone was detected once. The V call is TRBV28, the J call TRBJ1-5; no clear D gene. Trimming took off 3 bases at V and 0 bases at J, with 12 bases between the two ends. This CDR3 has 16 amino acids. Germline lookup yields CDR1 MDHEN and CDR2 SYDVKM. The CDR3 spells CASSFQVIYSNQPQHF. CDR3 nucleotides: TGTGCCAGCAGTTTTCAGGTGATTTATAGCAATCAGCCCCAGCATTTT.

Concerning this clone itself: This CDR3 is also generated by other DNA sequences in the sample. V is TRBV29-1 and J is TRBJ2-1, with 8 bases lining up with TRBD1. CDR3 size: 15 residues. J gave up 4 bases and V 6 bases, and 11 bases lay outside the gene matches. CDR1 SQVTM and CDR2 ANQGSEA come from the germline V gene. The CDR3 DNA sequence: TGCAGCGTCCAGACCTGGCAGGGGGCATACAATGAGCAGTTCTTC. As protein: CSVQTWQGAYNEQFF.

This chain connects TRBV9 to TRBJ2-2, with a possible D match to TRBD2 (6 bases). The length of the CDR3 is 15 residues. The V end lost 0 bases, the J end lost 6 bases, and 12 bases lay between the germline ends. The V gene's germline CDR1 is SGDLS and CDR2 YYNGEE. The CDR3 reads CASSVVAGYSGELFF. The CDR3 DNA follows: TGTGCCAGCAGCGTAGTTGCGGGATATTCCGGGGAGCTGTTTTTT.

As to this clone: A read error may account for a junction end that differs from germline. The genes are TRBV19 and TRBJ2-2; possibly TRBD2 for D (7 bases). CDR1 is LNHDA, CDR2 SQIVND, per germline (reference sequence). The CDR3 covers 15 residues. CDR3 in DNA: TGTGCCAGTGCTGAGGGGGGGAGGAACATCGGGGAGCTGTTTTTT. Protein: CASAEGGRNIGELFF. The full variable domain, rest sourced from reference TRBV19 and TRBJ2-2, is DGGITQSPKYLFRKEGQNVTLSCEQNLNHDAMYWYRQDPGQGLRLIYYSQIVNDFQKGDIAEGYSVSREKKESFPLTVTSAQKNPTAFYLCASAEGGRNIGELFFGEGSRLTVL.

The J gene is TRBJ2-3, the V gene TRBV28; TRBD2 matches at 11 bases. Trimming took 5 bases from V and 3 from J; bases not matched to a gene: 4. CDR3 length equals 15 residues. Germline V gene data show CDR1 as MDHEN and CDR2 as SYDVKM. The CDR3 DNA reads TGTGCCAGCAGTCTTAGCGGGGGGGCAACAGATACGCAGTATTTT. It codes for CASSLSGGATDTQYF.

CDR3 sequence reads: CASSELLNSPLHF. The DNA of the CDR3 is TGTGCCAGCAGCGAGCTACTCAATTCACCCCTCCACTTT. The chain employs TRBV7-2 and TRBJ1-6; D is uncertain. Germline V gene data show CDR1 as SGHTA and CDR2 as FQGNSA. This CDR3 comprises 13 residues. The V end was cut by 5 bases, the J end by 7 bases, with 9 bases between.